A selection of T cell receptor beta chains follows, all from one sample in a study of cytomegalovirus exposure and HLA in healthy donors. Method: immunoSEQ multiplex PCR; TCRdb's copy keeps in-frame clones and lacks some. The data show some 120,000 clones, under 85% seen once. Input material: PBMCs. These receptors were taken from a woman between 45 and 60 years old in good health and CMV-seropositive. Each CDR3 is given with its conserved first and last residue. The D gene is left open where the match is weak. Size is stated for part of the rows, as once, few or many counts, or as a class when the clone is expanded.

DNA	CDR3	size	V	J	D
TGTGCCAGCAGGGCGGGGGGGATAGGGCAGCCCCAGCATTTT	CASRAGGIGQPQHF	-	TRBV6-1	TRBJ1-5	-
TGCGCCAGCAGCCTCGGACGGGAAGGGAGTGAAAAACTGTTTTTT	CASSLGREGSEKLFF	-	TRBV4-1	TRBJ1-4	-
TGTGCCAGCTCTCCGGACAGGGACGGCTATGGCTACACCTTC	CASSPDRDGYGYTF	-	TRBV18	TRBJ1-2	TRBD1
TGTGCCAGCAGCTTGGAGGGTGGGGCAATGGATAACTATGGCTACACCTTC	CASSLEGGAMDNYGYTF	-	TRBV5-6	TRBJ1-2	-
TGTGCCAGCAGCTTAGGTCAGGGTTTATTCTACGAGCAGTACTTC	CASSLGQGLFYEQYF	-	TRBV7-2	TRBJ2-7	-
TGCGCCAGCCGGCACCGGGACAGGGATGAAAGAGGCCGCTACACCTTC	CASRHRDRDERGRYTF	once	TRBV10-1	TRBJ1-2	TRBD1
TGTGCCATCAGTGGGACAGGGTTGCCCGGGGAGCTGTTTTTT	CAISGTGLPGELFF	-	TRBV10-3	TRBJ2-2	TRBD1
TGTGCCAGCAGCGTAGACGGAGCGGGGGAGACTACGCAGTATTTT	CASSVDGAGETTQYF	-	TRBV9	TRBJ2-3	TRBD2
TGTGCCAGCAGCCCGGAGAATCAGCCCCAGCATTTT	CASSPENQPQHF	-	TRBV7-9	TRBJ1-5	-
TGTGCCAGCAGCCCGGACAGGGGGATGTACAATGAGCAGTTCTTC	CASSPDRGMYNEQFF	-	TRBV7-2	TRBJ2-1	TRBD1